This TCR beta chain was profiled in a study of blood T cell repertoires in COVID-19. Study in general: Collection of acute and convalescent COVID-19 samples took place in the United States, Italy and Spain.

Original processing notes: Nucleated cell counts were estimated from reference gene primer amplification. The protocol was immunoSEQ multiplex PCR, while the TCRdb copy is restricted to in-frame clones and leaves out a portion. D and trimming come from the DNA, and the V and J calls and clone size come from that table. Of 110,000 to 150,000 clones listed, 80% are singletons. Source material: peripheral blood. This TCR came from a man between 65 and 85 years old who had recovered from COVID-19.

CDR3 nucleotides: TGTGCCAGCAGACAGGGACAGGATGAAGCTTTCTTT. Protein: CASRQGQDEAFF. The genes are TRBV5-4 and TRBJ1-1, with 8 bases aligning to TRBD1. Unmatched junction bases numbered 4, after V lost 5 bases and J lost 7 bases. CDR3 length equals 12 residues. The germline gives CDR1 SGHNT, CDR2 YYREEE (reference sequence).